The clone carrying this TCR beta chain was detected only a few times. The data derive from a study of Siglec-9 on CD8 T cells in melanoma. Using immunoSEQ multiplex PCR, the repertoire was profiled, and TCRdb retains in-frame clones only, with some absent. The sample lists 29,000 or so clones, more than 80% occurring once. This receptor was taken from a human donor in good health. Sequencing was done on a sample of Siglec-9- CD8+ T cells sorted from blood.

The CDR3 DNA sequence: TGTGCCAGCAGTTTATCTCGGACAGGGTGGCTGTTTTTT. This gives the protein CASSLSRTGWLFF. The chain uses TRBV27 and TRBJ1-4, with 8 bases fitting TRBD1. V was clipped by 0 bases and J by 14 bases; unmatched bases: 5. CDR1 MNHEY and CDR2 SMNVEV come from the germline V gene (reference sequence). This CDR3 is built from 13 residues. Complete variable domain (other parts from reference TRBV27 and TRBJ1-4): EAQVTQNPRYLITVTGKKLTVTCSQNMNHEYMSWYRQDPGLGLRQIYYSMNVEVTDKGDVPEGYKVSRKEKRNFPLILESPSPNQTSLYFCASSLSRTGWLFFGSGTQLSVL.